This entry features one TCR beta chain sequence. The data stem from a study of shared T cell receptors in the human thymus. The table came from immunoSEQ multiplex PCR; TCRdb's copy has only in-frame clones and leaves some out. Seen here are about 730,000 clones, 70% to 90% observed once, and the top ten hold 0.0095% to 0.013%. The CDR3 is 15 residues long. With 4 bases clipped from V and 2 bases from J, the junction kept 6 bases outside the gene matches. Germline V gene sequence: CDR1 SQVTM, CDR2 ANQGSEA. Another study also made use of these data, one on human thymus T cells. From that paper: Infants served as donors; they were healthy and Finnish and were having corrective surgery for congenital heart defects. Thymic material originated from resections removed in the course of corrective heart surgery. Biased V and J segment usage appeared in thymus and peripheral blood. In unrelated individuals, thymic repertoires overlapped highly, according to related research.

The clonotype was recovered from a girl less than two years old with a congenital heart defect. The V call is TRBV29-1, the J call TRBJ2-3, with 10 bases fitting TRBD1. The specimen sequenced was thymocytes. The DNA of the CDR3 is TGCAGCGTTGTCCCCGGGACAGGGGTCACAGATACGCAGTATTTT. It encodes CSVVPGTGVTDTQYF.